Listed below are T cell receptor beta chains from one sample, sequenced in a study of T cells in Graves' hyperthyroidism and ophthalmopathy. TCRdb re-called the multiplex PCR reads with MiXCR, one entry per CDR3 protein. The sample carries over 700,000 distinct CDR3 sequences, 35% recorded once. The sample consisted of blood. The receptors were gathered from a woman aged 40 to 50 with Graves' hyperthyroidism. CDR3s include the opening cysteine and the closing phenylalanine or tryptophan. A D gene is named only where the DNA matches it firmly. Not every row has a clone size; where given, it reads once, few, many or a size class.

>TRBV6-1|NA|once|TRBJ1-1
CASSARINTEAFF
TGTGCCAGCAGTGCTCGGATAAACACTGAAGCTTTCTTT
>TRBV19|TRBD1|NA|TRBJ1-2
CAWTRGQGGIYGYTF
TGTGCCTGGACCCGAGGACAGGGGGGAATCTATGGCTACACCTTC
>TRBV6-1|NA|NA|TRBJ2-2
CASSLASDTGELFF
TGTGCCAGCAGTCTAGCGTCCGACACCGGGGAGCTGTTTTTT
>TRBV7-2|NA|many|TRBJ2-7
CASSRTMAAPNEQYF
TGTGCCAGCAGCCGAACTATGGCGGCCCCCAACGAGCAGTACTTC
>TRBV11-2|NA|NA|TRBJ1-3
CASSQELRGRSGNTIYF
TGCGCCAGCAGCCAAGAATTAAGGGGAAGGTCCGGAAACACCATATATTTT
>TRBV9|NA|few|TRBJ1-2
CASSGEQGFLWGYTF
TGTGCCAGCAGCGGAGAACAGGGTTTTCTCTGGGGCTACACCTTC
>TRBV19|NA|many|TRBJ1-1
CASSAEDRWNTEAFF
TGTGCCAGTAGTGCTGAGGACCGGTGGAACACTGAAGCTTTCTTT
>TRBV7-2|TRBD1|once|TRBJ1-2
CASSPTGFYYGYTF
TGTGCCAGCAGCCCGACAGGGTTTTACTATGGCTACACCTTC
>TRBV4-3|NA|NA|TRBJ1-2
CASSQDWAGIDGYTF
TGCGCCAGCAGCCAAGATTGGGCAGGAATAGATGGCTACACCTTC
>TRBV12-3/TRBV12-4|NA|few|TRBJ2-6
CASTQRGTGGANVLTF
TGTGCCAGCACCCAGAGGGGGACGGGAGGGGCCAACGTCCTGACTTTC
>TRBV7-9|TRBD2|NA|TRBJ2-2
CASSGNRGGHRTPGELFF
TGTGCCAGCAGCGGAAATCGGGGGGGGCACCGAACACCGGGGGAGCTGTTTTTT
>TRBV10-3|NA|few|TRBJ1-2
CASSYESSGYTF
TGTGCCAGCAGTTACGAGAGCAGCGGCTACACCTTC
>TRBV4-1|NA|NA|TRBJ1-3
CASSQGRTAGNTIYF
TGCGCCAGCAGCCAAGGTCGGACAGCGGGAAACACCATATATTTT
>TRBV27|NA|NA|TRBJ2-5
CANCQGLRETQYF
TGTGCCAACTGCCAGGGTCTACGAGAGACCCAGTACTTC
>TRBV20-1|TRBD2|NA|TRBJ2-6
CSAMGLAGVSSGANVLTF
TGCAGTGCTATGGGGCTAGCGGGAGTTAGCTCTGGGGCCAACGTCCTGACTTTC
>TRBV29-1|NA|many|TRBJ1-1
CSVGIRGLIYAEAFF
TGCAGCGTTGGCATTCGAGGGCTTATTTACGCTGAAGCTTTCTTT
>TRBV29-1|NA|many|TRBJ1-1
CSVEVGGGTEAFF
TGCAGCGTTGAAGTAGGGGGGGGTACTGAAGCTTTCTTT
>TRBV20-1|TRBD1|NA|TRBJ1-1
CSARDEAAGGRTEAFF
TGCAGTGCTAGAGATGAAGCGGCAGGGGGGAGAACTGAAGCTTTCTTT
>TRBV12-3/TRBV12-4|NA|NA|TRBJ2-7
CASSMGRTYEQYF
TGTGCCAGCAGCATGGGTAGGACCTACGAGCAGTACTTC
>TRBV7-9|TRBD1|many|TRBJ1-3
CASSFGGTGSGNTIYF
TGTGCCAGCAGCTTCGGTGGGACAGGGTCTGGAAACACCATATATTTT
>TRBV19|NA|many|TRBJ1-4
CASSIPGLNEKLFF
TGTGCCAGTAGTATTCCCGGGCTAAATGAAAAACTGTTTTTT
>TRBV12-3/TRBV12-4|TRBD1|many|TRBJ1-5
CASSFEGTGAQPQHF
TGTGCCAGCAGTTTTGAGGGGACAGGGGCTCAGCCCCAGCATTTT
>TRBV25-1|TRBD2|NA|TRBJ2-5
CASSRRGAAGTQYF
TGTGCCAGCAGTAGGCGGGGGGCCGCAGGGACCCAGTACTTC
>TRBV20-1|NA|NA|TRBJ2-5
CSASGERETQYF
TGCAGTGCCAGTGGGGAGAGAGAGACCCAGTACTTC